The source of this TCR beta chain is a study of neurological immune-mediated disorders. Overall study context: The disease course was relapsing-remitting in roughly 31 and secondary progressive in about 9% of the 34 multiple sclerosis patients.

The authors produced cDNA by 5'RACE using 10-nucleotide random UMIs. Sequencing of 15-18 subjects in each run yielded over 170 million TCR-beta sequences. TCRdb reprocessed the 5' RACE reads with MiXCR, giving one entry per CDR3 protein. The sample carries fewer than 75,000 distinct CDR3 sequences, roughly 4.3% recorded once. The CDR3 loop spans 15 amino acids. The germline gives CDR1 DFQATT, CDR2 SNEGSKA (reference sequence). J gave up 10 bases and V 6 bases, and 19 bases lay outside the gene matches. There are many counts of this clonotype. The rearrangement uses TRBV20-1 and TRBJ1-1, with 8 bases matching TRBD1. This sequence was found in a man younger than 45 with multiple sclerosis. The source material was PBMCs. The CDR3, as DNA: TGCAGTGCCCGGGGGGGTACAGGGGGGGATCGCGGAGCTTTCTTT. Translation: CSARGGTGGDRGAFF.